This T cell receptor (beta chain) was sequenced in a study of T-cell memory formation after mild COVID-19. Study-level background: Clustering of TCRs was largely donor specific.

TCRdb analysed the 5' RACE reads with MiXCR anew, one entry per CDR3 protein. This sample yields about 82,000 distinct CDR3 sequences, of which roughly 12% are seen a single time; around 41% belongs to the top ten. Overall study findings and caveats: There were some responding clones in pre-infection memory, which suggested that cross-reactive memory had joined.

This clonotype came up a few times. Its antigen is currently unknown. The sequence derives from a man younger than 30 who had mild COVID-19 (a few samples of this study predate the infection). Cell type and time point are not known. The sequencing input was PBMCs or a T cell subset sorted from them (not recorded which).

CDR3 amino acids: CASSQDIPSGGYNEQFF. CDR3 sequence (DNA): TGCGCCAGCAGCCAAGATATCCCTAGCGGGGGGTACAATGAGCAGTTCTTC. The chain recombines TRBV4-1 with TRBJ2-1; 11 bases agree with TRBD2. CDR1 and CDR2 from the germline V gene are MGHRA and YSYEKL. The V segment lost 0 bases and the J segment 4 bases; nucleotides outside the gene matches: 5. The CDR3 is 17 residues long.